The present T cell receptor beta chain was sequenced within a study of Graves' ophthalmopathy and Graves' hyperthyroidism. The study amplified TCR beta CDR3 regions using RNA transcripts. A first-round RT-PCR used HTBI primers, followed by a second-round multiplex PCR. TCRdb used MiXCR to reprocess the multiplex PCR reads, holding one entry per CDR3 protein. The sample comprises tens of thousands of distinct CDR3 sequences, roughly 46% of which are singletons, and over 4% rests with the top ten. The CDR3 has 11 residues. The germline CDR1 and CDR2 sequences are DFQATT and SNEGSKA (reference sequence). The diagnostic workup employed clinical symptoms, serum thyroxine, TRAb, thyroid ultrasound and orbital computed tomography. Only one count was recorded for this clonotype.

Sequenced material: peripheral blood. This TCR derives from an adult woman with Graves' ophthalmopathy. V usage is TRBV20-1 and J usage is TRBJ2-7; a possible D gene is TRBD1 (5 bases). This CDR3 reads CSQGEGYEQYF. CDR3 DNA sequence: TGCAGCCAAGGGGAAGGTTACGAGCAGTACTTC.